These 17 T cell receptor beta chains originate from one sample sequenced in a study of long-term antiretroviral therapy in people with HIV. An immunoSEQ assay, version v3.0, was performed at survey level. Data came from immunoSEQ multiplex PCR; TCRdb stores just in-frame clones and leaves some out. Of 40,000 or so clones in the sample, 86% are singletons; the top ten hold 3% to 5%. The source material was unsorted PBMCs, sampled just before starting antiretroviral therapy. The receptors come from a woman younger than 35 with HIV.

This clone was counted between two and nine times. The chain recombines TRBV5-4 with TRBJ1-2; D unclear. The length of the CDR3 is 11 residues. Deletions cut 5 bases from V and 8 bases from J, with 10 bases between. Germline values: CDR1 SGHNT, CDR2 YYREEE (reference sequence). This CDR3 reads CASSFIGGYTF. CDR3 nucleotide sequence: TGTGCCAGCAGTTTCATAGGGGGCTACACCTTC.

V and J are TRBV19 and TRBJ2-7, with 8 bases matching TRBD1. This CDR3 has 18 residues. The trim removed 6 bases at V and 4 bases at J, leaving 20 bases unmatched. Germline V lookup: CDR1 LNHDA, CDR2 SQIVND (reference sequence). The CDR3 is CASRRTGFGSPYPYEQYF. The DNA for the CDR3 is TGTGCCAGTAGACGGACAGGGTTTGGTTCACCATATCCGTACGAGCAGTACTTC.

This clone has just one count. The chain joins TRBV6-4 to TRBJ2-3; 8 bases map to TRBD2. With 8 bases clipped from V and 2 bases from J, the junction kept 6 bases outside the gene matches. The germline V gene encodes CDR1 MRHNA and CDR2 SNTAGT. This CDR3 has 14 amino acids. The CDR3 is CASAELADTDTQYF. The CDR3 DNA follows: TGTGCCAGCGCCGAACTAGCGGACACAGATACGCAGTATTTT.

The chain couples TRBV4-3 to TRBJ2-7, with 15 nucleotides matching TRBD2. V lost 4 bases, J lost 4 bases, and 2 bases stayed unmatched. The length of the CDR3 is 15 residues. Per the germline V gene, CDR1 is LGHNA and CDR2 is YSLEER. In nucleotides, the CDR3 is TGCGCCAGCAGCCCCGGACTAGCGGGAGGGTACGAGCAGTACTTC. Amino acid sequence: CASSPGLAGGYEQYF.

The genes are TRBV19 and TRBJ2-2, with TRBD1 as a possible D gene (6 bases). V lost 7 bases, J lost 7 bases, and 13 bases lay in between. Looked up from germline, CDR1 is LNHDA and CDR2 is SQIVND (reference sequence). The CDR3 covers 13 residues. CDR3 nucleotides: TGTGCCAGTATCACAGGGTGGAACGGGGAGCTGTTTTTT. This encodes CASITGWNGELFF. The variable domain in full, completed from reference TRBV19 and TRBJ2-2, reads DGGITQSPKYLFRKEGQNVTLSCEQNLNHDAMYWYRQDPGQGLRLIYYSQIVNDFQKGDIAEGYSVSREKKESFPLTVTSAQKNPTAFYLCASITGWNGELFFGEGSRLTVL.

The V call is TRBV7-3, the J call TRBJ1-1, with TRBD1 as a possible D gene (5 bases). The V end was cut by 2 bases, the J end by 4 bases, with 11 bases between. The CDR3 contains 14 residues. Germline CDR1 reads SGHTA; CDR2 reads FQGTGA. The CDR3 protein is CASSLEGRITEAFF. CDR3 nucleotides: TGTGCCAGCAGCTTAGAGGGGAGAATCACTGAAGCTTTCTTT.

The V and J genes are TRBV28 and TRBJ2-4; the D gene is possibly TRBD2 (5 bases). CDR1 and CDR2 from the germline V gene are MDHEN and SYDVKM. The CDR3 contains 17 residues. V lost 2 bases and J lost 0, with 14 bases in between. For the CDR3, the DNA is TGTGCCAGCAGTTTAGCCGACTGGGAGAGAGCCAAAAACATTCAGTACTTC. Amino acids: CASSLADWERAKNIQYF.

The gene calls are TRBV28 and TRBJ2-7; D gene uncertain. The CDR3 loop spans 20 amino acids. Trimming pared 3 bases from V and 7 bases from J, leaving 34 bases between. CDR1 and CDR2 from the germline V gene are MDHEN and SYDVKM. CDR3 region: CASSFVHSGAILKKPEEQYF. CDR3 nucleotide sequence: TGTGCCAGCAGTTTTGTCCATTCTGGAGCTATCTTAAAAAAGCCAGAGGAGCAGTACTTC.

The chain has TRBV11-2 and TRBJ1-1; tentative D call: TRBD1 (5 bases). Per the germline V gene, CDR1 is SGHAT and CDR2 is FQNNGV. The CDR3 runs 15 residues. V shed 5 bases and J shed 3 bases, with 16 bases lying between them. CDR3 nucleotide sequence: TGTGCCAGCAGCCCAATAAGACCGGGGGACACTGAAGCTTTCTTT. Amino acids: CASSPIRPGDTEAFF. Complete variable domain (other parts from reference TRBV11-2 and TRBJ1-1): EAGVAQSPRYKIIEKRQSVAFWCNPISGHATLYWYQQILGQGPKLLIQFQNNGVVDDSQLPKDRFSAERLKGVDSTLKIQPAKLEDSAVYLCASSPIRPGDTEAFFGQGTRLTVV.

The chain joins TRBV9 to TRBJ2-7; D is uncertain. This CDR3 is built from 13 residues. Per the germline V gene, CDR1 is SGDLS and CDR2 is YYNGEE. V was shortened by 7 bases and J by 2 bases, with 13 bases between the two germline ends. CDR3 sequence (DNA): TGTGCCAGCGCCGGGTCGCCCCCCTACGAGCAGTACTTC. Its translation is CASAGSPPYEQYF.

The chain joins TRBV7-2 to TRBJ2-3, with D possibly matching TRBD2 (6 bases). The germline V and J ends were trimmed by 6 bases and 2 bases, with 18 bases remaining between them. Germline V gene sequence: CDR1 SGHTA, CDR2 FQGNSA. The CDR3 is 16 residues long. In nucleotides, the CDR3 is TGTGCCAGCAGACCCCCTAGCGTCAGAAACACAGATACGCAGTATTTT. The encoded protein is CASRPPSVRNTDTQYF.

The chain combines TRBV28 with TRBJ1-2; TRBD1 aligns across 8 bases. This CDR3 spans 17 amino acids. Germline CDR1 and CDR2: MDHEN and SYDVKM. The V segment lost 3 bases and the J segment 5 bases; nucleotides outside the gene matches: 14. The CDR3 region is CASSFFDRTGYGYGYTF. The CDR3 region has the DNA TGTGCCAGCAGTTTCTTTGATAGGACAGGGTACGGATATGGCTACACCTTC.

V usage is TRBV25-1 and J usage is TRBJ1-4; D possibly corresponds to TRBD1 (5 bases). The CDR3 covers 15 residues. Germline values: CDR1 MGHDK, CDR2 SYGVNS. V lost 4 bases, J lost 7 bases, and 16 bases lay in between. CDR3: CASSGRDPRGEKLFF. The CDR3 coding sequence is TGTGCCAGCAGTGGACGAGACCCGAGGGGTGAAAAACTGTTTTTT.

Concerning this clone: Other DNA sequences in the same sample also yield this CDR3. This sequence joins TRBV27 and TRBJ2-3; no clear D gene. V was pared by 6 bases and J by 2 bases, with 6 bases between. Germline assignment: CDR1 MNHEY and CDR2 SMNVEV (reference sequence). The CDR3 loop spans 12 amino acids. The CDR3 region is CASSAHTDTQYF. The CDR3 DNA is TGTGCCAGCAGCGCCCACACAGATACGCAGTATTTT.

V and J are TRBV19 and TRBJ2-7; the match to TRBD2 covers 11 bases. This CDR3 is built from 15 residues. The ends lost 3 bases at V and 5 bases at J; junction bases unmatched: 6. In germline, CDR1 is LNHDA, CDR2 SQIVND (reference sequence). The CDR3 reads CASSIASGRSDEQYF. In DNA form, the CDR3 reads TGTGCCAGTAGTATCGCTAGCGGGAGGTCCGACGAGCAGTACTTC.

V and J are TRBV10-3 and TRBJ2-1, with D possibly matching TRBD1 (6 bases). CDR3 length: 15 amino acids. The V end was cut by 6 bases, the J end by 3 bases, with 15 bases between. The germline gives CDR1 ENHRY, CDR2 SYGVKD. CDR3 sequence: CAIRRDETGYNEQFF. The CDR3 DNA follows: TGTGCCATCAGGAGGGACGAGACAGGCTACAATGAGCAGTTCTTC.

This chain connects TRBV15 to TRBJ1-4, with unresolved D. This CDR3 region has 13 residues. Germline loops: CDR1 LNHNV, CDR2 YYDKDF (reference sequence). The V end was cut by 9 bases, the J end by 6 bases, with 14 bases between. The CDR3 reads CATLAKGDEKLFF. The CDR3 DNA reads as TGTGCCACATTAGCTAAGGGAGATGAAAAACTGTTTTTT.